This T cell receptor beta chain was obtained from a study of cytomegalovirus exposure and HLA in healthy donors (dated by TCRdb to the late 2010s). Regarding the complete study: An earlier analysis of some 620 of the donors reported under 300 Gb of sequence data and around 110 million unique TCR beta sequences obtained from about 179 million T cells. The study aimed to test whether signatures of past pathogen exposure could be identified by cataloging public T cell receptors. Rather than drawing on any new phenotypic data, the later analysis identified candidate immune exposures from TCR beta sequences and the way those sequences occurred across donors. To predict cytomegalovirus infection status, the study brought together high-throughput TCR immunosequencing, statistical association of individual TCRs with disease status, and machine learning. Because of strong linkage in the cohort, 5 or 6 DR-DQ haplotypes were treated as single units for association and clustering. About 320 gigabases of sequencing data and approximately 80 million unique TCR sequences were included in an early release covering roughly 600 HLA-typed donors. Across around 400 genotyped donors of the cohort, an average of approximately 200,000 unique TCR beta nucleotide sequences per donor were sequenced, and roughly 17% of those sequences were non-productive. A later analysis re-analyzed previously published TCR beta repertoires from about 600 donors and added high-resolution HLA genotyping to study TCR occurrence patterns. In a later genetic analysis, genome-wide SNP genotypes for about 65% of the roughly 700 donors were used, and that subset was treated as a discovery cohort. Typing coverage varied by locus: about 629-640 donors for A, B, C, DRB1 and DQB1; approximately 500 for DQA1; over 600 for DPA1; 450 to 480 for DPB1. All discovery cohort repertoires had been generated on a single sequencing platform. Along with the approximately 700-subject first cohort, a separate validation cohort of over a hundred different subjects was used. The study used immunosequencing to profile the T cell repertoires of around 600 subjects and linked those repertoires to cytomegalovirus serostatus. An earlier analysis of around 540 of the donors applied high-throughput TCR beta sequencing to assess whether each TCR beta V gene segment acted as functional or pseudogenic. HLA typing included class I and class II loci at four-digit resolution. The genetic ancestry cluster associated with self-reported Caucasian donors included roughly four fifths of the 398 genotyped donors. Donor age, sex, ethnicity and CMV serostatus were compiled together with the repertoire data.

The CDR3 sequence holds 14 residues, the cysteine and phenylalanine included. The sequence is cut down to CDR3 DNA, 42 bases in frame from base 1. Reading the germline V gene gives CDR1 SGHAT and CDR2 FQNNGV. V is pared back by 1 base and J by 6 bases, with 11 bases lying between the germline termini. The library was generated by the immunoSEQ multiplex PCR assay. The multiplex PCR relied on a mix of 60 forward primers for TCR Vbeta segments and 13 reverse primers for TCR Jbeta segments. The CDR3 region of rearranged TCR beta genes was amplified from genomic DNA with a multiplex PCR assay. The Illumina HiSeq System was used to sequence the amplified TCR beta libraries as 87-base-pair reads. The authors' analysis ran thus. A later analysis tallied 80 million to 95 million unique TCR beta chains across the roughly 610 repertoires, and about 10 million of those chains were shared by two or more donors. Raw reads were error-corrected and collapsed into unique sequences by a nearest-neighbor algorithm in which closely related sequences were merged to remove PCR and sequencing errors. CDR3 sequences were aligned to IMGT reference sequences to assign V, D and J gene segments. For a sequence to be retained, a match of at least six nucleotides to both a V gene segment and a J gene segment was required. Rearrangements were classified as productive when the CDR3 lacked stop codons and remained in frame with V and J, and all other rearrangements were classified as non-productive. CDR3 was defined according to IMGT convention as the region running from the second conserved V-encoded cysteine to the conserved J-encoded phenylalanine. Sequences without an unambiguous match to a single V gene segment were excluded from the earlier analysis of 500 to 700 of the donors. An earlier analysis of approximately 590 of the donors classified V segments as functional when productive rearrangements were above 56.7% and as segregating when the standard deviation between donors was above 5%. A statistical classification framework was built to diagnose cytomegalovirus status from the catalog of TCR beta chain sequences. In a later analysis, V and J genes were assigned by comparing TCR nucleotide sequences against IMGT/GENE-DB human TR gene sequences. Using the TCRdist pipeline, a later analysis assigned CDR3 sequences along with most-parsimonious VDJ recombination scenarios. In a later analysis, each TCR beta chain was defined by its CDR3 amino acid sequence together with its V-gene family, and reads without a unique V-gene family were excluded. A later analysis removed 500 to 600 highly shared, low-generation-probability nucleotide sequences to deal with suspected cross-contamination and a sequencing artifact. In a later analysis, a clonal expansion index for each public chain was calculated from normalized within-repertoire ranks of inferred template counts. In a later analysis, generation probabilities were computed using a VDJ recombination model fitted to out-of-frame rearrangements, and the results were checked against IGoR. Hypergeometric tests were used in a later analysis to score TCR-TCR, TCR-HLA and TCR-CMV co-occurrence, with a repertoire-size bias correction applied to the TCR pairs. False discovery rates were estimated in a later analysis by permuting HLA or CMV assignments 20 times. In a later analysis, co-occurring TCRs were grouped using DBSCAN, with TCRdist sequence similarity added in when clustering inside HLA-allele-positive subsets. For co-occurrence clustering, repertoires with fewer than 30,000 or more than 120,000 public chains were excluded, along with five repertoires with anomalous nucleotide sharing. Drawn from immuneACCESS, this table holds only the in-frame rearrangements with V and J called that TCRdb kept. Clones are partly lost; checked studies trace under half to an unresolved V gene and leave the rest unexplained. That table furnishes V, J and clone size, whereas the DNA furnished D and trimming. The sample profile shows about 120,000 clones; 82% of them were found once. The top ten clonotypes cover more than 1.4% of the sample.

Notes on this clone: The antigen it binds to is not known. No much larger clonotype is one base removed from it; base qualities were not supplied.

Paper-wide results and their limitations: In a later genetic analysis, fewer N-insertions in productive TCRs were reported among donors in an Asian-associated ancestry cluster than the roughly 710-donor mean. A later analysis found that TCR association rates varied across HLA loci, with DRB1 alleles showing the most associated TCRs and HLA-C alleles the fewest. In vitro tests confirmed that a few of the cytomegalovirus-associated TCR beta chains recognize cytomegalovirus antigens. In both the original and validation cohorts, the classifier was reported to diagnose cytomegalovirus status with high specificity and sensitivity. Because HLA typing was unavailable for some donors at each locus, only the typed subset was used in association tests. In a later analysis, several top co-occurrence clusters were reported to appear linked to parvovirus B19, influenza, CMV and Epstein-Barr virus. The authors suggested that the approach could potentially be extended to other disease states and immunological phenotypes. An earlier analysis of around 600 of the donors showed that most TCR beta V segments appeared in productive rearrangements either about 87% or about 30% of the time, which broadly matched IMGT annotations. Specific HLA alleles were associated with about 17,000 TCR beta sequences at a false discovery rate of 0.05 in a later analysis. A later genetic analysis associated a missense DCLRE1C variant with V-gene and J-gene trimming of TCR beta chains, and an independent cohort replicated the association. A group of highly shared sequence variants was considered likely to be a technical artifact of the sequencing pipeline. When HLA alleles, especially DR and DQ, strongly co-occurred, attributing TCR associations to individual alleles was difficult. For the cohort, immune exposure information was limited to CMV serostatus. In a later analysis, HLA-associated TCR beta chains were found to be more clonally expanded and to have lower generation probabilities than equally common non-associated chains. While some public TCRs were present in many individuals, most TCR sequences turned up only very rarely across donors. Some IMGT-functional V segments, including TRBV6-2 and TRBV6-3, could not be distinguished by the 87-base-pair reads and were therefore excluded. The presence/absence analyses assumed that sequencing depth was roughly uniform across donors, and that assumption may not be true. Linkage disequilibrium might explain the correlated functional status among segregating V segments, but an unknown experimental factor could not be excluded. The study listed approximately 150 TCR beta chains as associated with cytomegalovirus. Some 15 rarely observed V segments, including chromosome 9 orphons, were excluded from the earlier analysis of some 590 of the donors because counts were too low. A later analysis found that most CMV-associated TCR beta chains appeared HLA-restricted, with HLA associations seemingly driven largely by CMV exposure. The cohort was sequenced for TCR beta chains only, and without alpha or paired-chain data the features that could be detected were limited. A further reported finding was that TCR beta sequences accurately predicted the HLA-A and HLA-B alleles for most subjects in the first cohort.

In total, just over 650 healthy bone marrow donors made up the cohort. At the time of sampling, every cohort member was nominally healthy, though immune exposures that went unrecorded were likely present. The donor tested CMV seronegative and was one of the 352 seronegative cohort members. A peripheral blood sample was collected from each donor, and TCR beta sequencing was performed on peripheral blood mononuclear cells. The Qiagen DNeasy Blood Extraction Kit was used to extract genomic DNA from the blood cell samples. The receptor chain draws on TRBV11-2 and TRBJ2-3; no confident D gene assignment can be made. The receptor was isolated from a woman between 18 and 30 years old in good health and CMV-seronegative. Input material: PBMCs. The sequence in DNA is TGTGCCAGCAGCTTAGCTCTCGCGGTGGATACGCAGTATTTT. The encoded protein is CASSLALAVDTQYF.